The 24 T cell receptor beta chains below all came from one sample that was sequenced in a study of blood T cell repertoires in COVID-19. Using immunoSEQ multiplex PCR, the repertoire was profiled, and TCRdb retains in-frame clones only, with some absent. The sample includes 200,000 to 300,000 clones, approximately 87% of them seen just once. Sequenced material: peripheral blood. These receptors were taken from a human donor in a cohort sampled during active COVID-19.

This clone was detected once. This sequence joins TRBV3-1 (or the pseudogene TRBV3-2) and TRBJ1-5; 9 bases fit TRBD1. V dropped 2 bases and J dropped 0; count of bases not matched to a gene: 20. The CDR3 spans 22 residues. Germline CDR1 LGHDT, CDR2 YNNKEL (reference sequence). The CDR3 region is CASSQPGQGIRGKLPSNQPQHF. CDR3 DNA sequence: TGTGCCAGCAGCCAACCGGGACAGGGAATTCGAGGGAAATTGCCTAGCAATCAGCCCCAGCATTTT.

The chain couples TRBV10-2 to TRBJ2-1, with TRBD2 matching 14 bases. Looked up from germline, CDR1 is WSHSY and CDR2 is SAAADI. This CDR3 contains 17 residues. Germline trimming cut 5 bases from V and 0 bases from J; bases unmatched to any gene: 3. The chain's CDR3 is CASSPGTSGSSYNEQFF. The CDR3 nucleotides are TGCGCCAGCAGTCCCGGGACTAGCGGGAGCTCCTACAATGAGCAGTTCTTC.

This clone was counted at least ten times. This chain joins TRBV5-1 and TRBJ1-6; possible D gene TRBD1, 5 bases. Germline V CDR1 and CDR2: SGHRS, YFSETQ. This CDR3 is built from 14 residues. V was shortened by 4 bases and J by 6 bases, with 11 bases between the two germline ends. CDR3 sequence: CASSPGGANSPLHF. The CDR3, as DNA: TGCGCCAGCAGCCCGGGAGGGGCTAATTCACCCCTCCACTTT.

To note about this clone: Within the sample, other DNA sequences also encode this same CDR3. The chain employs TRBV24-1 and TRBJ1-2; D call uncertain. With 2 bases removed from V and 2 bases from J, the gap between germline ends came to 8 bases. There are 14 residues in the CDR3. Germline CDR1 KGHDR, CDR2 SFDVKD. The CDR3 sequence is CATSDSTGNYGYTF. CDR3 nucleotides: TGTGCCACCAGTGATTCGACCGGGAACTATGGCTACACCTTC.

V usage is TRBV19 and J usage is TRBJ2-2; the match to TRBD1 covers 9 bases. The CDR3 extends over 14 amino acids. V was pared by 10 bases and J by 1 base, with 4 bases of the junction left unmatched. Germline-derived CDR1 and CDR2 are LNHDA and SQIVND (reference sequence). This CDR3 reads CAISDRGNTGELFF. CDR3 sequence (DNA): TGTGCCATTTCGGACAGGGGGAACACCGGGGAGCTGTTTTTT.

In regard to this clone: At the DNA level, this CDR3 is encoded by other sequences in the same sample as well. This chain links TRBV2 with TRBJ1-1; 7 positions match TRBD1. Germline trimming cut 6 bases from V and 2 bases from J; bases unmatched to any gene: 3. The CDR3 totals 13 residues. Germline V CDR1 and CDR2: SNHLY, FYNNEI. In DNA, the CDR3 is TGTGCCAGCAGCGGACAGGTTAACACTGAAGCTTTCTTT. Protein product: CASSGQVNTEAFF. Full variable domain (remainder filled in from reference TRBV2 and TRBJ1-1): EPEVTQTPSHQVTQMGQEVILRCVPISNHLYFYWYRQILGQKVEFLVSFYNNEISEKSEIFDDQFSVERPDGSNFTLKIRSTKLEDSAMYFCASSGQVNTEAFFGQGTRLTVV.

CDR3 nucleotide sequence: TGTGCCAGCAGCCCCCTTTTTGGGGGGGCCGAAACTGGGGACGAGCAGTACTTC. This sequence encodes CASSPLFGGAETGDEQYF. V gene TRBV7-8 combines with J gene TRBJ2-7; maybe TRBD2 (7 bases). This CDR3 region has 18 residues. V dropped 5 bases and J dropped 5 bases, with 28 bases sitting between them. CDR1 is SGHVS, CDR2 FQNEAQ, per germline.

CDR3 DNA: TGTGCCAGCAGCCAAGTCCCTTCTAGATCCGGGGAGCAGTACTTC. It is translated as CASSQVPSRSGEQYF. This chain connects TRBV4-2 to TRBJ2-7; the D is unclear. V was pared by 1 base and J by 7 bases, with 17 bases between. CDR3 length: 15 amino acids. Germline CDR1 and CDR2: LGHNA and YNFKEQ.

This clone occurred many times. The rearrangement links TRBV4-1 to TRBJ1-1, with a tentative D call TRBD1 (5 bases). Germline-derived CDR1 and CDR2 are MGHRA and YSYEKL. CDR3 length: 14 residues. Trimming removed 2 bases at V and 5 bases at J, with 12 bases between. CDR3 sequence: CASSQPGRGTEAFF. The CDR3 coding sequence is TGCGCCAGCAGCCAACCCGGACGGGGGACTGAAGCTTTCTTT.

This chain links TRBV11-2 with TRBJ1-1; TRBD1 matches at 7 bases. The germline V gene encodes CDR1 SGHAT and CDR2 FQNNGV. Trimming took 4 bases from V and 0 from J; bases not matched to a gene: 5. CDR3 size: 15 residues. CDR3 protein: CASSSTGTVNTEAFF. CDR3 bases: TGTGCCAGCAGCTCGACCGGGACAGTGAACACTGAAGCTTTCTTT.

This clone appeared a single time. The DNA for the CDR3 is TGCAGTGCTAGTGCACTCCCCCGGGGGTGGGGCACAGATACGCAGTATTTT. This encodes CSASALPRGWGTDTQYF. The chain uses TRBV20-1 and TRBJ2-3; TRBD2 might be the D (6 bases). The germline V and J ends were trimmed by 3 bases and 1 base, with 20 bases remaining between them. This CDR3 has 17 residues. CDR1 is DFQATT, CDR2 SNEGSKA, per germline (reference sequence).

This clone was found once. The chain has TRBV15 and TRBJ1-1, with unresolved D. This CDR3 comprises 15 residues. The germline V and J ends were trimmed by 0 bases and 0 bases, with 8 bases remaining between them. Per the germline V gene, CDR1 is LNHNV and CDR2 is YYDKDF (reference sequence). Here the CDR3 reads CATSRDGTVNTEAFF. The CDR3 DNA reads TGTGCCACCAGCAGAGACGGTACGGTGAACACTGAAGCTTTCTTT.

This rearrangement joins TRBV29-1 to TRBJ2-5, with TRBD2 matching over 8 bases. Trimming at V came to 7 bases and at J to 5 bases, leaving 9 bases not matched to a gene. The germline gives CDR1 SQVTM, CDR2 ANQGSEA. CDR3 size: 13 residues. CDR3 nucleotides: TGCAGCGCTAAAGCGGGAGCATTCGAGACCCAGTACTTC. Protein product: CSAKAGAFETQYF. Full variable domain (missing parts from reference TRBV29-1 and TRBJ2-5): SAVISQKPSRDICQRGTSLTIQCQVDSQVTMMFWYRQQPGQSLTLIATANQGSEATYESGFVIDKFPISRPNLTFSTLTVSNMSPEDSSIYLCSAKAGAFETQYFGPGTRLLVL.

This clone was counted between two and nine times. The rearrangement joins TRBV7-3 to TRBJ1-5; no clear D gene. Trimming left V 1 base short and J 2 bases short, with 6 bases between. In germline, CDR1 is SGHTA, CDR2 FQGTGA. The length of the CDR3 is 14 residues. The CDR3 DNA reads TGTGCCAGCAGCTTAAGCGGGGGCAATCAGCCCCAGCATTTT. Translating gives CASSLSGGNQPQHF. The whole variable domain, filled in from reference TRBV7-3 and TRBJ1-5, reads GAGVSQTPSNKVTEKGKYVELRCDPISGHTALYWYRQSLGQGPEFLIYFQGTGAADDSGLPNDRFFAVRPEGSVSTLKIQRTERGDSAVYLCASSLSGGNQPQHFGDGTRLSIL.

The V call is TRBV11-2, the J call TRBJ2-7, with 7 bases identical to TRBD2. The CDR3 sequence is 15 residues long. Germline CDR1 SGHAT, CDR2 FQNNGV. Trimming at V came to 5 bases and at J to 0 bases, leaving 7 bases not matched to a gene. CDR3 DNA sequence: TGTGCCAGCAGCCTAAAGCGGGGACCCTCCTACGAGCAGTACTTC. Translation: CASSLKRGPSYEQYF.

The rearrangement joins TRBV19 to TRBJ1-1; 8 bases match TRBD1. Looked up from germline, CDR1 is LNHDA and CDR2 is SQIVND (reference sequence). The CDR3 has 15 residues. V lost 4 bases and J lost 1; bases outside the gene matches: 5. The CDR3 DNA sequence: TGTGCCAGTAGTAGGTACGGACAGGGGAACACTGAAGCTTTCTTT. Its protein product is CASSRYGQGNTEAFF.

The chain carries TRBV6-1 and TRBJ1-1; D gene ambiguous. Germline-derived CDR1 and CDR2 are MNHNS and SASEGT. The germline V and J ends were trimmed by 0 bases and 1 base, with 9 bases remaining between them. This CDR3 contains 15 residues. In nucleotides, the CDR3 is TGTGCCAGCAGTGAAGCTCCGGCAGGGAACACTGAAGCTTTCTTT. It translates to CASSEAPAGNTEAFF.

This clone was counted a single time. This sequence joins TRBV11-3 and TRBJ2-1; 9 bases align to TRBD2. Germline V gene sequence: CDR1 SGHNT, CDR2 YENEEA. The CDR3 has 14 amino acids. With V trimmed by 5 bases and J by 9 bases, 8 bases remained unmatched. The CDR3 loop is CASSQTWTSVEQFF. The CDR3 bases are TGTGCCAGCAGCCAAACTTGGACTAGCGTTGAGCAGTTCTTC.

This clone has a count of ten or more. J is TRBJ1-3 and V is TRBV6-2 or TRBV6-3, with D maybe TRBD1 (5 bases). Per the germline V gene, CDR1 is MNHEY and CDR2 is SVGEGT. Deletions cut 3 bases from V and 2 bases from J, with 14 bases between. The CDR3 covers 16 residues. The CDR3: CASSYLWTTAGNTIYF. The CDR3 region has the DNA TGTGCCAGCAGTTATCTCTGGACAACGGCTGGAAACACCATATATTTT.

V usage is TRBV29-1 and J usage is TRBJ2-3; the D gene is possibly TRBD1 (6 bases). With 7 bases removed from V and 3 bases from J, the gap between germline ends came to 14 bases. The CDR3 covers 13 residues. Germline assignment: CDR1 SQVTM and CDR2 ANQGSEA. The CDR3 DNA reads TGCAGCGCGCCGGGACAACTTACAGATACGCAGTATTTT. It codes for CSAPGQLTDTQYF.

The CDR3 reads CASTQGRGTDTQYF. The CDR3 nucleotides read TGTGCCAGCACCCAGGGGAGGGGAACAGATACGCAGTATTTT. The chain carries TRBV27 and TRBJ2-3; D might be TRBD2 (7 bases). Germline CDR1 is MNHEY and CDR2 is SMNVEV (reference sequence). The length of the CDR3 is 14 residues. Trimming pared 7 bases from V and 3 bases from J, leaving 14 bases between.

This CDR3 reads CASTPLKGGGPKLTGELFF. The CDR3 DNA reads as TGTGCCAGCACCCCACTAAAGGGCGGAGGACCTAAATTGACCGGGGAGCTGTTTTTT. This sequence joins TRBV28 and TRBJ2-2; D may be TRBD2 (5 bases). Germline CDR1 is MDHEN and CDR2 is SYDVKM. The ends were cut back, 7 bases at V and 5 bases at J, with 29 bases in the middle. The CDR3 consists of 19 residues.

V and J are TRBV7-9 and TRBJ2-7; D possibly corresponds to TRBD2 (5 bases). There are 15 residues in the CDR3. Trimming removed 2 bases at V and 0 bases at J, with 11 bases between. Germline V lookup: CDR1 SEHNR, CDR2 FQNEAQ (reference sequence). The CDR3 protein is CASSLRERPSYEQYF. The CDR3 DNA reads TGTGCCAGCAGCTTAAGAGAGCGGCCCTCCTACGAGCAGTACTTC. Full variable domain (missing parts from reference TRBV7-9 and TRBJ2-7): DTGVSQNPRHKITKRGQNVTFRCDPISEHNRLYWYRQTLGQGPEFLTYFQNEAQLEKSRLLSDRFSAERPKGSFSTLEIQRTEQGDSAMYLCASSLRERPSYEQYFGPGTRLTVT.

In this sample, this clone turned up once. This sequence joins TRBV6-1 and TRBJ2-7; D is unresolved. V dropped 5 bases and J dropped 4 bases, with 9 bases sitting between them. The CDR3 runs 12 residues. The germline V gene encodes CDR1 MNHNS and CDR2 SASEGT. CDR3: CASSPRGYEQYF. In nucleotides, the CDR3 is TGTGCCAGCAGTCCCCGAGGATACGAGCAGTACTTC.